This T cell receptor (beta chain) stems from a study of cytomegalovirus exposure and HLA in healthy donors. The PCR used 60 Vbeta and 13 Jbeta primers. Sequencing was performed with immunoSEQ multiplex PCR; in TCRdb, only in-frame clones are kept and a portion is missing. This table has fewer than 200,000 clones, roughly 80% appearing once. The CDR3 spans 12 residues. From germline, CDR1 is SGHKS and CDR2 YYEKEE (reference sequence). V was clipped by 5 bases and J by 5 bases; unmatched bases: 3. This sequence originates from a woman in her fifties or sixties in good health and CMV-seronegative. Sample: PBMCs. The chain links TRBV5-5 to TRBJ2-7; 8 bases match TRBD1. Here the CDR3 DNA reads TGTGCCAGCAGAAAGACAGGGGACGAGCAGTACTTC. This translates into CASRKTGDEQYF.